This entry lists 32 T cell receptor beta chains sequenced from one sample in a study of spatial heterogeneity in lung cancer. TCRdb fed the 5' RACE reads into MiXCR, producing one record per CDR3 protein. The table lists 50,000 to 65,000 distinct CDR3 sequences, roughly 8% of them singletons. Time point meaning: sample taken at primary tumor resection. Whole RNA, which was extracted from tumor, nontumor lung tissue or frozen PBMC, was sequenced without any cell sorting. The specimen was PBMCs, collected at surgery. The source is a female donor with early-stage non-small cell lung cancer.

The sample holds a few counts of this clonotype. This chain links TRBV4-2 with TRBJ1-1; TRBD1 matches at 10 bases. V was clipped by 4 bases and J by 4 bases; unmatched bases: 6. This CDR3 is built from 15 residues. Germline lookup yields CDR1 LGHNA and CDR2 YNFKEQ. CDR3 DNA: TGTGCCAGCAGCCGGTCCGGGACAGGGGTCACTGAAGCTTTCTTT. Translating gives CASSRSGTGVTEAFF.

The V call is TRBV20-1, the J call TRBJ2-1; D may be TRBD2 (5 bases). Trimming took off 5 bases at V and 0 bases at J, with 11 bases between the two ends. The CDR3 spans 14 residues. Looked up from germline, CDR1 is DFQATT and CDR2 is SNEGSKA (reference sequence). The DNA for the CDR3 is TGCAGTGCTGTCGTAGGGAGCTCCTACAATGAGCAGTTCTTC. Residues: CSAVVGSSYNEQFF.

This clonotype was detected only a few times. The chain is built from TRBV29-1 and TRBJ2-6; TRBD2 aligns across 7 bases. Germline assignment: CDR1 SQVTM and CDR2 ANQGSEA. V was pared by 1 base and J by 2 bases, with 2 bases of the junction left unmatched. CDR3 length: 15 amino acids. CDR3 DNA sequence: TGCAGCGTTGAAGGTCGGGGGGCTGGGGCCAACGTCCTGACTTTC. Amino acid sequence: CSVEGRGAGANVLTF. Full variable domain (rest looked up from reference TRBV29-1 and TRBJ2-6): SAVISQKPSRDICQRGTSLTIQCQVDSQVTMMFWYRQQPGQSLTLIATANQGSEATYESGFVIDKFPISRPNLTFSTLTVSNMSPEDSSIYLCSVEGRGAGANVLTFGAGSRLTVL.

The V call is TRBV12-3 or TRBV12-4, the J call TRBJ2-6; D unclear. V was shortened by 5 bases and J by 7 bases, with 12 bases between the two germline ends. There are 14 residues in the CDR3. CDR3 residues: CASSPTVQANVLTF. CDR3 bases: TGTGCCAGCAGTCCGACGGTGCAAGCCAACGTCCTGACTTTC.

This clonotype was detected ten times or more. The chain is built from TRBV28 and TRBJ1-6; maybe TRBD1 (6 bases). The CDR3 is made up of 17 amino acids. Per the germline V gene, CDR1 is MDHEN and CDR2 is SYDVKM. V lost 6 bases to trimming and J lost 3 bases, with 18 bases between them. The CDR3: CASSSSRGLGYNSPLHF. Written as DNA, the CDR3 is TGTGCCAGCAGCTCGTCCAGGGGATTGGGCTATAATTCACCCCTCCACTTT.

This clonotype was seen a handful of times. One end of the junction does not line up with germline, which may come from a read error. The rearrangement uses TRBV25-1 and TRBJ2-2; D possibly corresponds to TRBD1 (6 bases). This CDR3 has 15 residues. Per the germline V gene, CDR1 is MGHDK and CDR2 is SYGVNS. This CDR3 reads CASGEVKGDTGELFF. CDR3 DNA: TGTGCCAGCGGTGAGGTCAAGGGGGACACCGGGGAGCTGTTTTTT.

This clonotype has just a few counts. V and J are TRBV4-1 and TRBJ1-1, with 7 bases lining up with TRBD1. The germline gives CDR1 MGHRA, CDR2 YSYEKL. CDR3 length: 15 amino acids. The J segment lost 2 bases and the V segment lost 4 bases, leaving 7 bases of the junction unmatched. CDR3 in amino acids: CASSRSDRPNTEAFF. Here the CDR3 DNA reads TGCGCCAGCAGCCGTTCGGACAGGCCAAACACTGAAGCTTTCTTT.

The rearrangement joins TRBV3-1 to TRBJ1-2, with a weak D call TRBD1 (5 bases). The germline V gene has CDR1 LGHDT and CDR2 YNNKEL (reference sequence). Trimming removed 0 bases from V and 2 bases from J, with 13 bases in between. The CDR3 has 16 residues. The CDR3 protein is CASSQDLLRDNYGYTF. The CDR3 coding sequence is TGTGCCAGCAGCCAAGATTTACTCCGGGACAACTATGGCTACACCTTC. The full variable domain, in which reference TRBV3-1 and TRBJ1-2 provide the parts outside the CDR3, is DTAVSQTPKYLVTQMGNDKSIKCEQNLGHDTMYWYKQDSKKFLKIMFSYNNKELIINETVPNRFSPKSPDKAHLNLHINSLELGDSAVYFCASSQDLLRDNYGYTFGSGTRLTVV.

The chain uses TRBV20-1 and TRBJ2-1, with 8 bases matching TRBD2. Germline V CDR1 and CDR2: DFQATT, SNEGSKA (reference sequence). V was clipped by 6 bases and J by 3 bases; unmatched bases: 7. CDR3 length equals 14 residues. The CDR3 region is CSANPAGVYNEQFF. The CDR3 DNA sequence: TGCAGTGCCAATCCAGCGGGGGTCTACAATGAGCAGTTCTTC.

This clonotype was seen a few times. This chain uses TRBV24-1 with TRBJ2-1; 15 bases match TRBD2. With V trimmed by 10 bases and J by 10 bases, 13 bases remained unmatched. The CDR3 is 16 residues long. Per germline, CDR1 KGHDR and CDR2 SFDVKD. CDR3 sequence reads: CATSGLAGGPRVEQFF. The CDR3 nucleotides read TGTGCCACGTCGGGACTAGCGGGGGGACCCCGAGTGGAGCAGTTCTTC.

The chain uses TRBV18 and TRBJ2-3; no reliable D call. From germline, CDR1 is KGHSH and CDR2 LQKENI. The ends were cut back, 3 bases at V and 0 bases at J, with 10 bases in the middle. This CDR3 has 15 residues. CDR3 amino acids: CASSPKTASTDTQYF. CDR3 sequence (DNA): TGTGCCAGCTCACCGAAGACCGCTAGCACAGATACGCAGTATTTT.

This clonotype was detected many times. This rearrangement joins TRBV10-3 to TRBJ1-6; TRBD1 is a possible D gene (6 bases). The CDR3 runs 16 residues. V was shortened by 0 bases and J by 5 bases, with 11 bases between the two germline ends. Germline V gene data show CDR1 as ENHRY and CDR2 as SYGVKD. The CDR3 DNA is TGTGCCATCAGTGAGTCGCGGCAGGGGAATAATTCACCCCTCCACTTT. This sequence encodes CAISESRQGNNSPLHF.

This clonotype was found a few times. V usage is TRBV3-1 and J usage is TRBJ1-3; no reliable D call. Between the trimmed V and J ends, which lost 2 bases and 0 bases, there was a span of 5 bases. The CDR3 totals 14 residues. The germline V gene encodes CDR1 LGHDT and CDR2 YNNKEL (reference sequence). CDR3 sequence (DNA): TGTGCCAGCAGCCAATTCCTCTCTGGAAACACCATATATTTT. Its protein is CASSQFLSGNTIYF.

Comments on this clonotype: Given a much more abundant clone one base away, this may be a read error. This rearrangement joins TRBV6-2 or TRBV6-3 to TRBJ1-2; D is uncertain. CDR3 length: 13 amino acids. Looked up from germline, CDR1 is MNHEY and CDR2 is SVGEGT. Trimming stripped 3 bases from V and 6 bases from J, with 11 bases between. The CDR3 spells CASSYLNLNGYTF. For the CDR3, the DNA is TGTGCCAGCAGTTATCTGAATTTAAATGGCTACACCTTC.

This clonotype was found once. V and J are TRBV4-2 and TRBJ2-1; 7 bases align to TRBD2. There are 16 residues in the CDR3. Germline V gene data show CDR1 as LGHNA and CDR2 as YNFKEQ. V shed 4 bases and J 0 bases; nucleotides not matched to a gene: 6. The CDR3 sequence: CASSPSGGSSYNEQFF. The CDR3 DNA follows: TGTGCCAGCAGCCCCTCGGGCGGGAGCTCCTACAATGAGCAGTTCTTC.

The rearrangement joins TRBV2 to TRBJ2-2; TRBD2 agrees at 11 bases. J lost 5 bases, V lost 5 bases, and 7 bases had no gene match. Germline V gene sequence: CDR1 SNHLY, CDR2 FYNNEI. This CDR3 is 16 amino acids long. CDR3 nucleotides: TGTGCCAGCAGTCACCTTCCTAGCGGGAGGACCGGGGAGCTGTTTTTT. Its translation is CASSHLPSGRTGELFF.

This clonotype turned up a few times. This chain connects TRBV28 to TRBJ1-3; unclear D gene. The germline V gene has CDR1 MDHEN and CDR2 SYDVKM. Trimming stripped 6 bases from V and 4 bases from J, with 16 bases between. This CDR3 contains 15 residues. The CDR3 is CASRSPGDGGNTIYF. In DNA, the CDR3 is TGTGCCAGCAGATCCCCGGGCGACGGAGGAAACACCATATATTTT.

This clonotype was counted at least ten times. The CDR3 loop reads CASSLGQGSSGNTIYF. CDR3 in DNA: TGTGCCAGCAGCCTTGGGCAAGGCAGCTCTGGAAACACCATATATTTT. The gene calls are TRBV7-3 and TRBJ1-3; D gene unclear. Germline lookup yields CDR1 SGHTA and CDR2 FQGTGA. The CDR3 is 16 amino acids. V gave up 5 bases and J gave up 0 bases, with 14 bases separating them.

This clonotype has ten or more counts. The CDR3 nucleotides read TGCAGCGTTGGCCGGGATCAGCAACTGTTTTTT. This sequence encodes CSVGRDQQLFF. The chain links TRBV29-1 to TRBJ1-4; D is uncertain. V was shortened by 4 bases and J by 12 bases, with 12 bases between the two germline ends. CDR3 length equals 11 residues. From germline, CDR1 is SQVTM and CDR2 ANQGSEA.

The CDR3 DNA reads TGCGCCAGCAGGTTGCAGAACAGCCAAGAGACCCAGTACTTC. This translates into CASRLQNSQETQYF. This chain connects TRBV5-1 to TRBJ2-5; no clear D gene. This CDR3 region has 14 residues. Trimming stripped 5 bases from V and 1 base from J, with 12 bases between. Germline V gene data show CDR1 as SGHRS and CDR2 as YFSETQ. Complete variable domain (other parts from reference TRBV5-1 and TRBJ2-5): KAGVTQTPRYLIKTRGQQVTLSCSPISGHRSVSWYQQTPGQGLQFLFEYFSETQRNKGNFPGRFSGRQFSNSRSEMNVSTLELGDSALYLCASRLQNSQETQYFGPGTRLLVL.

In this sample, this clonotype turned up many times. The chain combines TRBV5-6 with TRBJ2-6, with D maybe TRBD2 (6 bases). Trimming took 0 bases from V and 10 from J, leaving 11 bases between them. The CDR3 is 14 residues long. The germline gives CDR1 SGHDT, CDR2 YYEEEE. CDR3 region: CASSLAGTDNVLTF. In DNA, the CDR3 is TGTGCCAGCAGCTTGGCCGGGACTGATAACGTCCTGACTTTC.

This clonotype was detected a few times. The chain carries TRBV2 and TRBJ1-5; D possibly corresponds to TRBD1 (6 bases). This CDR3 comprises 14 residues. Germline V gene data show CDR1 as SNHLY and CDR2 as FYNNEI. Trimming removed 3 bases at V and 1 base at J, with 7 bases between. DNA of the CDR3: TGTGCCAGCAGTGACGGACAGAGCAATCAGCCCCAGCATTTT. Encoded protein: CASSDGQSNQPQHF. Variable domain in full (rest from reference TRBV2 and TRBJ1-5): EPEVTQTPSHQVTQMGQEVILRCVPISNHLYFYWYRQILGQKVEFLVSFYNNEISEKSEIFDDQFSVERPDGSNFTLKIRSTKLEDSAMYFCASSDGQSNQPQHFGDGTRLSIL.

As regards this clonotype: The junction shows a germline mismatch at one end, possibly a read error. The rearrangement joins TRBV5-1 to TRBJ2-3, with 8 nucleotides matching TRBD1. There are 14 residues in the CDR3. CDR1 SGHRS and CDR2 YFSETQ come from the germline V gene. The CDR3 protein is CACSMTGVADTQYF. Here the CDR3 DNA reads TGCGCCTGCAGCATGACAGGGGTCGCAGATACGCAGTATTTT.

This clonotype was counted only a few times. The chain has TRBV9 and TRBJ2-3; tentative D call: TRBD2 (5 bases). The V end was cut by 2 bases, the J end by 0 bases, with 19 bases between. This CDR3 is 18 amino acids long. Germline-derived CDR1 and CDR2 are SGDLS and YYNGEE. This CDR3 is CASSVGVSSYSSTDTQYF. Written as DNA, the CDR3 is TGTGCCAGCAGCGTCGGGGTCTCCTCCTACTCTAGCACAGATACGCAGTATTTT. The variable domain in full, with the rest retrieved from reference TRBV9 and TRBJ2-3, is DSGVTQTPKHLITATGQRVTLRCSPRSGDLSVYWYQQSLDQGLQFLIQYYNGEERAKGNILERFSAQQFPDLHSELNLSSLELGDSALYFCASSVGVSSYSSTDTQYFGPGTRLTVL.

This clonotype came up a few times. The chain uses TRBV28 and TRBJ2-5, with a tentative D call TRBD1 (7 bases). V was clipped by 1 base and J by 4 bases, with 13 bases between them. Germline V gene lookup returns CDR1 MDHEN and CDR2 SYDVKM. CDR3 size: 15 residues. The CDR3 is CASSLLAGGGETQYF. For the CDR3, the DNA is TGTGCCAGCAGTTTATTGGCAGGGGGAGGAGAGACCCAGTACTTC.

The sample holds a few counts of this clonotype. The chain employs TRBV5-1 and TRBJ2-7; D unclear. The CDR3 spans 15 residues. V dropped 0 bases and J dropped 2 bases, with 12 bases sitting between them. Germline lookup yields CDR1 SGHRS and CDR2 YFSETQ. In DNA form, the CDR3 reads TGCGCCAGCAGCTTGGGCGAGACCCTTCCCTACGAGCAGTACTTC. Protein product: CASSLGETLPYEQYF. Supplemented by reference TRBV5-1 and TRBJ2-7, the full variable domain reads KAGVTQTPRYLIKTRGQQVTLSCSPISGHRSVSWYQQTPGQGLQFLFEYFSETQRNKGNFPGRFSGRQFSNSRSEMNVSTLELGDSALYLCASSLGETLPYEQYFGPGTRLTVT.

The chain uses TRBV7-3 and TRBJ2-3, with D tentatively TRBD2 (5 bases). The CDR3 loop spans 15 amino acids. Looked up from germline, CDR1 is SGHTA and CDR2 is FQGTGA. V lost 3 bases, J lost 1 base, and 11 bases lay in between. The CDR3, as DNA: TGTGCCAGCAGCTTCGGCGGGCCCCGCACAGATACGCAGTATTTT. Its protein is CASSFGGPRTDTQYF.

The chain has TRBV27 and TRBJ2-3, with TRBD1 identical over 7 bases. There are 16 residues in the CDR3. V lost 5 bases, J lost 0 bases, and 8 bases stayed unmatched. Germline lookup yields CDR1 MNHEY and CDR2 SMNVEV (reference sequence). The CDR3 sequence is CASSPNGQVSTDTQYF. The CDR3 region has the DNA TGTGCCAGCAGTCCAAACGGACAGGTGAGCACAGATACGCAGTATTTT.

The genes are TRBV14 and TRBJ2-3; D might be TRBD1 (6 bases). Germline V gives CDR1 SGHDN, CDR2 FVKESK. This CDR3 region has 13 residues. V lost 8 bases and J lost 4, with 13 bases in between. CDR3 DNA sequence: TGTGCCAGCTCCGGCTGGGGGCCAGATACGCAGTATTTT. Translating gives CASSGWGPDTQYF.

The table lists this clonotype with many counts. The rearrangement joins TRBV5-1 to TRBJ1-6, with D hard to call. The CDR3 spans 16 residues. V lost 4 bases and J 0 bases, leaving 11 bases between the germline ends. Looked up from germline, CDR1 is SGHRS and CDR2 is YFSETQ. The DNA for the CDR3 is TGCGCCAGCAGCCTATACGGAGGCTCCTATAATTCACCCCTCCACTTT. It translates to CASSLYGGSYNSPLHF.

This clonotype was observed many times. The rearrangement links TRBV10-3 to TRBJ1-1; D gene uncertain. Trimming cost V 2 bases and J 0 bases, with 7 bases left between them. CDR1 ENHRY and CDR2 SYGVKD come from the germline V gene. The CDR3 sequence is 14 residues long. CDR3 sequence (DNA): TGTGCCATCAGTGAGGACCAGATGAACACTGAAGCTTTCTTT. Translating it yields CAISEDQMNTEAFF.

This clonotype was picked up a small number of times. This rearrangement joins TRBV19 to TRBJ2-2, with 7 bases fitting TRBD1. With V trimmed by 7 bases and J by 5 bases, 7 bases remained unmatched. CDR1 and CDR2 from the germline V gene are LNHDA and SQIVND (reference sequence). The CDR3 has 14 amino acids. The CDR3 DNA is TGTGCCAGTAAAGAGGGACAGCCTACCGGGGAGCTGTTTTTT. It codes for CASKEGQPTGELFF. Full variable domain (remainder filled in from reference TRBV19 and TRBJ2-2): DGGITQSPKYLFRKEGQNVTLSCEQNLNHDAMYWYRQDPGQGLRLIYYSQIVNDFQKGDIAEGYSVSREKKESFPLTVTSAQKNPTAFYLCASKEGQPTGELFFGEGSRLTVL.